This TCR beta chain stems from a study of cytomegalovirus exposure and HLA in healthy donors. Study findings and constraints: More clonal expansion characterized HLA-associated TCR beta chains than equally common others in a later analysis. Roughly even sequencing depth across donors was the assumption behind the presence/absence analyses. Despite most TCR sequences being rare, some public TCRs occurred in many donors.

A note on this clone: The antigen is unknown.

CDR1 and CDR2 (germline): MDHEN, SYDVKM. The V end lost 4 bases, the J end lost 10 bases, and 14 bases lay between the germline ends. This CDR3 has 14 amino acids. The PCR ran on 60 Vbeta and 13 Jbeta primers. How the authors handled the data: There were some 87 million unique TCR beta chains by a later count, and approximately 10 million of them were shared. Libraries were prepared by immunoSEQ multiplex PCR; TCRdb keeps only in-frame clonotypes and omits some of them. That table supplies the V and J calls and clone size; D and trimming were determined from the DNA. In the table there are roughly 100,000 clones, roughly three quarters of which are singletons.

The sequenced material came from PBMCs. This clonotype was sampled from a male donor in good health and CMV-seronegative. The chain is built from TRBV28 and TRBJ1-6; a possible D gene is TRBD1 (5 bases). CDR3 DNA sequence: TGTGCCAGCAGTTCCAGAGGATCAGGGTCACCCCTCCACTTT. This gives the protein CASSSRGSGSPLHF.